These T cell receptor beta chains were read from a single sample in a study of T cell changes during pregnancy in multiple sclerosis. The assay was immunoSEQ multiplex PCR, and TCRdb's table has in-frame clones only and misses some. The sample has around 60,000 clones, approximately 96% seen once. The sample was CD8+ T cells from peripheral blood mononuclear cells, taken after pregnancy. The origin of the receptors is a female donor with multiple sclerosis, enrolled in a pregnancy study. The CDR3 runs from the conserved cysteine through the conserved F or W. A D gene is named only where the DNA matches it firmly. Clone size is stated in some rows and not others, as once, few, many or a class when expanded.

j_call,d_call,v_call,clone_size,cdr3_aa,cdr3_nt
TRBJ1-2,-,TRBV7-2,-,CASSLGREGYTF,TGTGCCAGCAGCTTGGGCCGCGAAGGCTACACCTTC
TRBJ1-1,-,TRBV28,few,CASTSNTEAFF,TGTGCCAGCACCTCGAACACTGAAGCTTTCTTT
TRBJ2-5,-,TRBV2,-,CASRGRAQYF,TGTGCCAGCAGGGGTCGGGCCCAGTACTTC
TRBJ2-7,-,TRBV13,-,CASSSYRNEQYF,TGTGCCAGCAGCTCCTACAGGAACGAGCAGTACTTC
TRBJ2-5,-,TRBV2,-,CANRGETQYF,TGTGCCAACCGCGGGGAGACCCAGTACTTC
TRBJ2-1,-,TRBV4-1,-,CASSHAGLDNEQFF,TGCGCCAGCAGCCACGCGGGGTTAGACAATGAGCAGTTCTTC
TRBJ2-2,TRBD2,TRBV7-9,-,CASSFATSGEKNTGELFF,TGTGCCAGCAGCTTCGCGACTAGCGGAGAAAAGAACACCGGGGAGCTGTTTTTT
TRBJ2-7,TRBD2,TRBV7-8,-,CASSDSGRMTYEQYF,TGTGCCAGCAGCGATAGCGGGAGGATGACCTACGAGCAGTACTTC
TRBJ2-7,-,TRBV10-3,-,CAISLDSLLYEQYF,TGTGCCATCAGTTTGGACTCACTCCTCTACGAGCAGTACTTC
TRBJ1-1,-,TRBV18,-,CASSPPDGIRTDMNTEAFF,TGTGCCAGCTCACCACCGGATGGTATTAGGACAGACATGAACACTGAAGCTTTCTTT
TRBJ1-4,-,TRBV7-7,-,CASSTRGAENEKLFF,TGTGCTAGCAGCACCCGGGGGGCGGAGAATGAAAAACTGTTTTTT
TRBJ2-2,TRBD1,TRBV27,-,CASRSRQGLTGELFF,TGTGCCAGCAGATCCAGACAGGGCTTAACCGGGGAGCTGTTTTTT
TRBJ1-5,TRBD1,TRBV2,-,CASRPGTGYNQPQHF,TGTGCCAGCAGACCCGGGACAGGCTACAATCAGCCCCAGCATTTT
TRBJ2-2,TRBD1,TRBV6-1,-,CASKQGEDTGELFF,TGTGCCAGCAAACAGGGGGAGGACACCGGGGAGCTGTTTTTT
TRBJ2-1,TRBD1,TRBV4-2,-,CASSQDRPETGGLSEQFF,TGTGCCAGCAGCCAAGACCGCCCTGAGACAGGGGGCTTGAGTGAGCAGTTCTTC
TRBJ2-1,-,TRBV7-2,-,CASSQEAYNEQFF,TGTGCCAGCAGCCAGGAGGCCTACAATGAGCAGTTCTTC
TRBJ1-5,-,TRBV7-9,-,CASSGKGASNQPQHF,TGTGCCAGCAGTGGGAAAGGGGCGAGCAATCAGCCCCAGCATTTT
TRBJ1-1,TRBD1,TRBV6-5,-,CASSSRQGMNTEAFF,TGTGCCAGCAGTTCACGACAGGGGATGAACACTGAAGCTTTCTTT
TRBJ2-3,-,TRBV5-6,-,CASRDSKYLTSTDTQYF,TGTGCCAGCAGGGACTCTAAATACCTAACCTCCACAGATACGCAGTATTTT
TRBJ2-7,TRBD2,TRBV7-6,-,CASSLAGRGYEQYF,TGTGCCAGCAGCTTAGCGGGGAGGGGCTACGAGCAGTACTTC
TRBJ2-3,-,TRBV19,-,CASSILAAGTDTQYF,TGTGCCAGTAGTATATTGGCAGCGGGCACAGATACGCAGTATTTT
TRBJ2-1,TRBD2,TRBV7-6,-,CASSSGLDNEQFF,TGTGCCAGCAGTTCCGGACTAGACAATGAGCAGTTCTTC
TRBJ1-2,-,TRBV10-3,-,CAISSGGEDGYTF,TGTGCCATCTCGTCGGGAGGCGAGGACGGCTACACCTTC
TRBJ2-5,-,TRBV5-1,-,CASSFEVLGETQYF,TGCGCCAGCAGCTTTGAGGTCTTAGGAGAGACCCAGTACTTC
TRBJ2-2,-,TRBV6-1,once,CASSEGVADTGELFF,TGTGCCAGCAGTGAAGGGGTAGCGGACACCGGGGAGCTGTTTTTT
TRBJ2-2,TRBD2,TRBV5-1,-,CASSLSGLAGAYDTGELFF,TGCGCCAGCAGCTTGTCAGGACTAGCGGGAGCTTATGACACCGGGGAGCTGTTTTTT
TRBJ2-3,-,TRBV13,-,CASSLGGTLNGMQYF,TGTGCCAGCAGCTTAGGGGGGACTCTAAATGGTATGCAGTATTTT
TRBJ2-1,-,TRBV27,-,CASSPTSYNEQFF,TGTGCCAGCAGCCCAACTAGTTACAATGAGCAGTTCTTC
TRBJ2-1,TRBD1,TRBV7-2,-,CASTSFGTDEQFF,TGTGCCAGCACCTCTTTCGGGACAGATGAGCAGTTCTTC
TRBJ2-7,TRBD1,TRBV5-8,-,CASSLTGGHYEQYF,TGTGCCAGCAGCCTGACAGGGGGCCACTACGAGCAGTACTTC
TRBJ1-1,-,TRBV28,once,CASSLQTEAFF,TGTGCCAGCAGTCTCCAGACTGAAGCTTTCTTT